The sequence of this T cell receptor (beta chain) was determined in a study of beta chain features in type 1 diabetes (dated by TCRdb to between 2018 and 2020). Regarding the complete study: Patients and healthy donors did not differ in mean age, gender distribution, total cell number or subset yield. The study compared the TCRB repertoires of sorted circulating CD4+ T cell subsets in recently diagnosed type 1 diabetes patients with those in matched healthy donors. Regulatory and stem cell-like memory subsets were obtained from only 8 patients and roughly eight healthy donors, while naive and central memory subsets were obtained from all 28 donors. A total of 90 million to 130 million sorted cells were examined across all samples, and a strong correlation was observed between cell number per subset and RNA yield. Points the paper makes about the study in general: Because cDNA rather than genomic DNA was sequenced, highly expressing activated cells could have been over-represented, although no difference in activation and CD3 levels was found between groups. PCR may preferentially amplify shorter templates, but because patient and control samples were amplified and corrected together, any resulting skew would affect both groups equally. Because the HLA sub-analyses included only small numbers of individuals, any influence of HLA type on TCRB rearrangement was left unresolved. Fewer insertions and more nucleotide deletions at VDJ recombination sites were observed in patients with type 1 diabetes, implying thymic rearrangement abnormalities. Naive, central memory and regulatory TCRB repertoires appeared more similar among patients than among healthy donors. Type 1 diabetes patients showed a moderate but significant shortening of TCRB CDR3 length in all four CD4+ subsets.

As to this clone: There is no known antigen for this receptor. No qualities accompany the bases; no much larger clone lies one base away. The sample has other DNA sequences that encode this CDR3 too.

A single peripheral blood draw of around 120 mL on average was collected from each donor into heparinised tubes. A BD FACSAria II and a panel including CD45RO, CCR7, CD25, CD127, CD95 and CD27 were used to sort naive, central memory, regulatory and stem cell-like memory CD4+ T cells. All sorted populations exceeded 98% purity. PBMCs were separated immediately by Lymphoprep density gradient centrifugation and were stained directly, without being cultured. Samples were stained and sorted in pairs, with one healthy donor and one patient per experiment, so that batch effects were minimized. The entire amount of isolated RNA was reverse transcribed using the High Capacity cDNA Reverse Transcription Kit, so the sequenced TCRB transcripts were expressed ones. Deep immunoSEQ sequencing was performed on naive, central memory and regulatory T cell samples, with an average of roughly 3.5 million total reads per sample. Sorted cells were lysed in RLT buffer and RNA was extracted with DNase-treated RNeasy Micro or Mini kits, depending on cell number. To prevent cross-contamination, every cell subset was processed on its own, while patient and healthy donor samples were processed together. Using the immunoSEQ multiplex PCR, TCRB sequences were amplified from cDNA into 87-bp fragments spanning the CDR3 region. Sequencing of the amplicons was performed on the Illumina HiSeq platform. The authors processed their data as follows. PCR bias was computationally corrected using synthetic template baselines, reads within Hamming distance 2 were collapsed, and singletons that could not be merged were discarded. By aligning reads against IMGT, V, D and J genes, CDR3 length, and insertions or deletions at six rearrangement sites were assigned. Within each subset, clonotype counts were normalized to sorted cell number, and only after that were true diversity and Gini coefficients computed with the tcR R package. The overlap coefficient, calculated on TCRB nucleotide sequences, was used to quantify repertoire sharing. Out-of-frame TCRB sequences from naive cells were analyzed to stand in for the pre-selection repertoire. As stored in TCRdb, this immuneACCESS dataset retains in-frame rearrangements with V and J assigned. A fraction of the clones does not appear; measured against another copy, unresolved V genes explain less than half of the discrepancy, and the remainder lacks a known reason. The V and J calls and clone size come from that table; D and trimming were worked out from the DNA. The sample profile shows about half a million clones; approximately 31% of them were found once. Of the sample, 0.05% to 0.065% is held by the ten largest clones.

From the cysteine up to the phenylalanine, the CDR3 has a length of 14 residues. The entry retains the CDR3 DNA only, 42 bases that are in frame from base 1. After removal of 0 bases from V and 2 bases from J, the junction retains 1 base not matched to a gene. CDR1 and CDR2 were assigned from the germline V gene as SGDLS and YYNGEE. This chain joins TRBV9 to TRBJ1-1; 7 of the junction bases match TRBD1. This clonotype was sampled from a man aged 18 to 30 in good health. The specimen was naive CD4+ T cells from blood. Per the publication, the cell subset or site label means: true naive CD4+ T cells. The nucleotide sequence is TGTGCCAGCAGCGTAGGACAGGGAAACACTGAAGCTTTCTTT. It encodes CASSVGQGNTEAFF.